This T cell receptor beta chain was observed in a study of blood T cell repertoires in COVID-19. Study information: The United States, Italy and Spain were the sources of the acute and convalescent COVID-19 samples.

V dropped 6 bases and J dropped 0 bases, with 12 bases sitting between them. Germline V gives CDR1 ENHRY, CDR2 SYGVKD. The length of the CDR3 is 16 residues. Profiled with immunoSEQ multiplex PCR; TCRdb holds only in-frame clones, not every one. The sample shows 140,000 to 150,000 clones, under 90% of them seen only once. Sequencing was performed on peripheral blood. This clonotype originated in a human donor in a cohort sampled during active COVID-19. The rearrangement joins TRBV10-3 to TRBJ2-6; D is undetermined. This CDR3 reads CAIRADGSSGANVLTF. The CDR3 nucleotides read TGTGCCATCAGGGCCGACGGGTCCTCTGGGGCCAACGTCCTGACTTTC.